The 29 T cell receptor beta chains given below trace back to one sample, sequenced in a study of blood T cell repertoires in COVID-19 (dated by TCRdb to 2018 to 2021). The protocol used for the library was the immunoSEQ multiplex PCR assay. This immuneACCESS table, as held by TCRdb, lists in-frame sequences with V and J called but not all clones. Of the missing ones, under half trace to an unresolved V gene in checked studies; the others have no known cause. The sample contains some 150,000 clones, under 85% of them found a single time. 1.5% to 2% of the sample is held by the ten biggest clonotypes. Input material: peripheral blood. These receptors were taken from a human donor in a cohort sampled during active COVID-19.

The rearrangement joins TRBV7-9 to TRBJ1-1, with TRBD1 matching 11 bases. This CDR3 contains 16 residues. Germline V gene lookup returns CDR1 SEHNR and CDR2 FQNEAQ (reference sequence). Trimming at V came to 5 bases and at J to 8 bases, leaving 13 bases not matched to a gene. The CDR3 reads CASSPGTGGRVEEAFF. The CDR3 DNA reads TGTGCCAGCAGCCCCGGGACAGGGGGACGCGTTGAGGAAGCTTTCTTT.

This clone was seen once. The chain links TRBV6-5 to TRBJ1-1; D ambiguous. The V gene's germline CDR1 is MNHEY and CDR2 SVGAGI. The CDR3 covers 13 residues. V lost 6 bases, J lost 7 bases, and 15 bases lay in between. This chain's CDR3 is CASSTDRGGEAFF. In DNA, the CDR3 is TGTGCCAGCAGCACAGACCGGGGAGGTGAAGCTTTCTTT.

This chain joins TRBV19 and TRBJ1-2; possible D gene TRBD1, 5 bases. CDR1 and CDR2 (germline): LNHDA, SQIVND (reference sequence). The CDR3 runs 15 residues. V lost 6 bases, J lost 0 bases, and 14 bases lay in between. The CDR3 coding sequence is TGTGCCAGTAGAAAGGGGCAGTTAGCTAACTATGGCTACACCTTC. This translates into CASRKGQLANYGYTF.

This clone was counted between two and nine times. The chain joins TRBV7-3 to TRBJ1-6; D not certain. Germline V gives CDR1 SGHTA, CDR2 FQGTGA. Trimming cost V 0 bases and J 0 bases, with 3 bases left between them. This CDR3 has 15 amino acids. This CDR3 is CASSLTGSYNSPLHF. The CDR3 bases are TGTGCCAGCAGCTTAACCGGCTCCTATAATTCACCCCTCCACTTT.

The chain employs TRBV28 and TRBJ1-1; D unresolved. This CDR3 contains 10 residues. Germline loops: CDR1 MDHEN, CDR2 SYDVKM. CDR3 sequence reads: CATLGAEAFF. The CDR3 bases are TGTGCTACCCTAGGAGCTGAAGCTTTCTTT.

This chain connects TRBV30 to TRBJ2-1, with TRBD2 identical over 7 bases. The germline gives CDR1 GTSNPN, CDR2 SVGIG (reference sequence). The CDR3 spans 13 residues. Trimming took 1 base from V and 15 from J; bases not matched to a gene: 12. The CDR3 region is CAWSGSSGVCPFF. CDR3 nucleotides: TGTGCCTGGAGTGGGTCAAGCGGGGTTTGTCCGTTCTTC. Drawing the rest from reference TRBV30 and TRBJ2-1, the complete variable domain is SQTIHQWPATLVQPVGSPLSLECTVEGTSNPNLYWYRQAAGRGLQLLFYSVGIGQISSEVPQNLSASRPQDRQFILSSKKLLLSDSGFYLCAWSGSSGVCPFFGPGTRLTVL.

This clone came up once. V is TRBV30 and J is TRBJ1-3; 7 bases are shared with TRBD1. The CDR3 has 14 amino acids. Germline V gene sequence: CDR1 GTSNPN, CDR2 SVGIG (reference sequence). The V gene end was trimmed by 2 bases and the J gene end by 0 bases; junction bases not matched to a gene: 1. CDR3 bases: TGTGCCTGGAGTAAGGGGGCCTCTGGAAACACCATATATTTT. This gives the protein CAWSKGASGNTIYF.

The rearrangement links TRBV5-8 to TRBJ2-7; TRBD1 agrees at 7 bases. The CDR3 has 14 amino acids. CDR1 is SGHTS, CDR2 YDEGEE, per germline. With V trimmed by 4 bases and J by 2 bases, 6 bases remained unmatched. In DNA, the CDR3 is TGTGCCAGCAGCCGCCTGGGACAGACCTACGAGCAGTACTTC. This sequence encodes CASSRLGQTYEQYF. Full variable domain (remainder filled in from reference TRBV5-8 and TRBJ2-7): EAGVTQSPTHLIKTRGQQATLRCSPISGHTSVYWYQQALGLGLQFLLWYDEGEERNRGNFPPRFSGRQFPNYSSELNVNALELEDSALYLCASSRLGQTYEQYFGPGTRLTVT.

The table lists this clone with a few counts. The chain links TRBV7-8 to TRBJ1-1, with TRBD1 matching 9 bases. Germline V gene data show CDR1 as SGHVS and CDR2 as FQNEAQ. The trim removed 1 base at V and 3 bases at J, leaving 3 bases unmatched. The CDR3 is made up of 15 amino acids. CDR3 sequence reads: CASSLGQGGYTEAFF. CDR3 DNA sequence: TGTGCCAGCAGCTTAGGACAGGGGGGGTACACTGAAGCTTTCTTT.

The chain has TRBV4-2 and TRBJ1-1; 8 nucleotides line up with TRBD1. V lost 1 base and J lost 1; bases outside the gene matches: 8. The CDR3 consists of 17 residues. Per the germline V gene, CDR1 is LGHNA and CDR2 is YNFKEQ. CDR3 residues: CASSQADRGSGNTEAFF. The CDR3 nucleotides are TGTGCCAGCAGCCAAGCCGACAGGGGTAGTGGGAACACTGAAGCTTTCTTT.

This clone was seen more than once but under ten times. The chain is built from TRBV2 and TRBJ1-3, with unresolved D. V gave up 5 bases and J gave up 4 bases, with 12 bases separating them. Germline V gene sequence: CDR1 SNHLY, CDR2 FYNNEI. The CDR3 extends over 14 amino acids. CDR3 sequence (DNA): TGTGCCAGCAGTCTCGGCACCAGGGGAAACACCATATATTTT. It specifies CASSLGTRGNTIYF.

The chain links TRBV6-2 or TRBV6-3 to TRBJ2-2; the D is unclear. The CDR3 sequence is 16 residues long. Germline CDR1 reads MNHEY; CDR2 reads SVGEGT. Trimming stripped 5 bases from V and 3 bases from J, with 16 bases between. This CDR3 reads CASSPRFSPDTGELFF. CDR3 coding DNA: TGTGCCAGCAGTCCCCGTTTTAGCCCAGACACCGGGGAGCTGTTTTTT.

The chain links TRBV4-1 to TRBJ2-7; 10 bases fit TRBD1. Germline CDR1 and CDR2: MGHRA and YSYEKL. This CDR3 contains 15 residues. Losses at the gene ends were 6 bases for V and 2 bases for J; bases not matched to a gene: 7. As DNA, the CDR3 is TGCGCCAGCAGGACGGGACAGGGGCAAACCTACGAGCAGTACTTC. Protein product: CASRTGQGQTYEQYF.

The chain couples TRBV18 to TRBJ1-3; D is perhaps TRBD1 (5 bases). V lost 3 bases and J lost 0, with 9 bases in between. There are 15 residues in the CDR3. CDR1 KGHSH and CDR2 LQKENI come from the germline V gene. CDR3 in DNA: TGTGCCAGCTCACCTTATACAGGCTCTGGAAACACCATATATTTT. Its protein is CASSPYTGSGNTIYF.

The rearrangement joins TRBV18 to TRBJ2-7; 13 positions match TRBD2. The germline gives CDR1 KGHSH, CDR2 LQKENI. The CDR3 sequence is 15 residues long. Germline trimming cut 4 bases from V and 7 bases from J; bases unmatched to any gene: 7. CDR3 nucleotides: TGTGCCAGCTCACTTGGACTAGCGGGAGTATGGGAGCAGTACTTC. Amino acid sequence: CASSLGLAGVWEQYF.

The CDR3 loop is CSASPASGTYTGELFF. CDR3 nucleotides: TGCAGTGCTAGTCCGGCTAGCGGGACTTACACCGGGGAGCTGTTTTTT. The V call is TRBV20-1, the J call TRBJ2-2; 9 bases fit TRBD2. The CDR3 covers 16 residues. Trimming cost V 3 bases and J 3 bases; bases outside gene matches: 8. The V gene's germline CDR1 is DFQATT and CDR2 SNEGSKA (reference sequence).

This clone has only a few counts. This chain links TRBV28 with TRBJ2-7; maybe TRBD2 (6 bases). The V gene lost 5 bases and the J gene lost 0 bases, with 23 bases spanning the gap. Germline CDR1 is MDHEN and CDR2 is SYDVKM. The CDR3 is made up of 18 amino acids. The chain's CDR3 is CASSPNPLAIVPSYEQYF. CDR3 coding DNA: TGTGCCAGCAGTCCAAATCCCCTAGCGATAGTTCCCTCCTACGAGCAGTACTTC.

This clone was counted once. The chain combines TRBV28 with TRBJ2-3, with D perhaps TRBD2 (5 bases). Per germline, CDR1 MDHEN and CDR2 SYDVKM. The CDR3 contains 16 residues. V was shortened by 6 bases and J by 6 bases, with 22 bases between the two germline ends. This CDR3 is CASRQLGPGIRDTQYF. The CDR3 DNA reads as TGTGCCAGCAGACAACTAGGCCCGGGAATTCGGGATACGCAGTATTTT. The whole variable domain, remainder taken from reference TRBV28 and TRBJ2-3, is DVKVTQSSRYLVKRTGEKVFLECVQDMDHENMFWYRQDPGLGLRLIYFSYDVKMKEKGDIPEGYSVSREKKERFSLILESASTNQTSMYLCASRQLGPGIRDTQYFGPGTRLTVL.

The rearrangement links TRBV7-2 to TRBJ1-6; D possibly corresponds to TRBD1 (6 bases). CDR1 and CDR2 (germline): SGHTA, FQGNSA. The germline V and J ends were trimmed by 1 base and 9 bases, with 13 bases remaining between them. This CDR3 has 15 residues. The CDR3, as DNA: TGTGCCAGCAGCTTAGACTGGGGGCCGGGTTCACCCCTCCACTTT. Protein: CASSLDWGPGSPLHF.

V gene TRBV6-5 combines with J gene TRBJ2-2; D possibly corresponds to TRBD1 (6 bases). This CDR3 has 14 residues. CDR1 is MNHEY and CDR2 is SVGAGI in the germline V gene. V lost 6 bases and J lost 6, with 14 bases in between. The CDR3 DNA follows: TGTGCCAGCAGCCGTAGACAGGACCCCGGGGAGCTGTTTTTT. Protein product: CASSRRQDPGELFF.

As DNA, the CDR3 is TGTGCCAGCAGTTATGGACGAAGGCAGGGGGATACTTTCTTT. Residues: CASSYGRRQGDTFF. The chain is built from TRBV6-5 and TRBJ1-1, with 7 bases identical to TRBD1. CDR3 length equals 14 residues. Trimming at V came to 3 bases and at J to 12 bases, leaving 13 bases not matched to a gene. Germline values: CDR1 MNHEY, CDR2 SVGAGI.

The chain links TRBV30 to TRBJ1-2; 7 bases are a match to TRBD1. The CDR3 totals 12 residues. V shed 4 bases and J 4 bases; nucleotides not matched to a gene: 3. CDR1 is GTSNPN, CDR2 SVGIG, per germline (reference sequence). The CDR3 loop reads CAWKGASYGYTF. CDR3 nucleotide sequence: TGTGCCTGGAAGGGGGCCAGCTATGGCTACACCTTC.

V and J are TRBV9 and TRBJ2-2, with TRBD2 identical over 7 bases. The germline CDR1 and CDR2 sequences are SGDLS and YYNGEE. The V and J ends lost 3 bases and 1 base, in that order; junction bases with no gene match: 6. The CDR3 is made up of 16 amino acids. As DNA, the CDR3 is TGTGCCAGCAGCGGACCCGAGCGGGGGAACACCGGGGAGCTGTTTTTT. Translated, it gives CASSGPERGNTGELFF.

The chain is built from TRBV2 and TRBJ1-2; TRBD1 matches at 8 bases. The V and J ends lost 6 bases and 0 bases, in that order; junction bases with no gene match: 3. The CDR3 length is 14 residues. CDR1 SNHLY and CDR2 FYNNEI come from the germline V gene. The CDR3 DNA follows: TGTGCCAGCAGAGAGACAGGGGCTAACTATGGCTACACCTTC. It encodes CASRETGANYGYTF.

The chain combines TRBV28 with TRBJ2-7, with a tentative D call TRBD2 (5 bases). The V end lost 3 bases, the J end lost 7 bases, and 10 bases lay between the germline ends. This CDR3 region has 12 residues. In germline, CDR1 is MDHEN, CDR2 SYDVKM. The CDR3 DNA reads TGTGCCAGCAGTTTCGAGCGGAGTGAGCAGTACTTC. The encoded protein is CASSFERSEQYF.

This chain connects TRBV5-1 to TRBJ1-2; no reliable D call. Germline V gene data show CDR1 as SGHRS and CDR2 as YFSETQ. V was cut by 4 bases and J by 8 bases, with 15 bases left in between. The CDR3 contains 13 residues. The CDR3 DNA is TGCGCCAGCAGCCCGGGGAGCCCTTGGGGCTACACCTTC. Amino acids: CASSPGSPWGYTF. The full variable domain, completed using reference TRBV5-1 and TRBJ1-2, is KAGVTQTPRYLIKTRGQQVTLSCSPISGHRSVSWYQQTPGQGLQFLFEYFSETQRNKGNFPGRFSGRQFSNSRSEMNVSTLELGDSALYLCASSPGSPWGYTFGSGTRLTVV.

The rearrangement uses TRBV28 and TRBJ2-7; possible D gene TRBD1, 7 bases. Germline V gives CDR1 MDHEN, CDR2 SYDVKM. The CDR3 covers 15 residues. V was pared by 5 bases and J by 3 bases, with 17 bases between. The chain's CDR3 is CASSEGGQVIYEQYF. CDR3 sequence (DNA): TGTGCCAGCAGTGAGGGAGGACAGGTAATCTACGAGCAGTACTTC.

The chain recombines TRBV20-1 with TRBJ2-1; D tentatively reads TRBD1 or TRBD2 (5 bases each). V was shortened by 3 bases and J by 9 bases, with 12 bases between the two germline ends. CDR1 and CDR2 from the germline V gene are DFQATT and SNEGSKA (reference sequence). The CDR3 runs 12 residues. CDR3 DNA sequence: TGCAGTGCTAGTGGGGGAGTCAGTGAGCAGTTCTTC. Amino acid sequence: CSASGGVSEQFF.

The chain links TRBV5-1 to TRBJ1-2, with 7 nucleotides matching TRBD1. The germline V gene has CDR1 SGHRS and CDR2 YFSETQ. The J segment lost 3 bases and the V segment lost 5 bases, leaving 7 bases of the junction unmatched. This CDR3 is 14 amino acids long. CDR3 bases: TGCGCCAGCAGTAACACAGGGGCGGACTATGGCTACACCTTC. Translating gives CASSNTGADYGYTF. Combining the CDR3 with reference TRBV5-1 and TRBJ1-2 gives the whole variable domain KAGVTQTPRYLIKTRGQQVTLSCSPISGHRSVSWYQQTPGQGLQFLFEYFSETQRNKGNFPGRFSGRQFSNSRSEMNVSTLELGDSALYLCASSNTGADYGYTFGSGTRLTVV.